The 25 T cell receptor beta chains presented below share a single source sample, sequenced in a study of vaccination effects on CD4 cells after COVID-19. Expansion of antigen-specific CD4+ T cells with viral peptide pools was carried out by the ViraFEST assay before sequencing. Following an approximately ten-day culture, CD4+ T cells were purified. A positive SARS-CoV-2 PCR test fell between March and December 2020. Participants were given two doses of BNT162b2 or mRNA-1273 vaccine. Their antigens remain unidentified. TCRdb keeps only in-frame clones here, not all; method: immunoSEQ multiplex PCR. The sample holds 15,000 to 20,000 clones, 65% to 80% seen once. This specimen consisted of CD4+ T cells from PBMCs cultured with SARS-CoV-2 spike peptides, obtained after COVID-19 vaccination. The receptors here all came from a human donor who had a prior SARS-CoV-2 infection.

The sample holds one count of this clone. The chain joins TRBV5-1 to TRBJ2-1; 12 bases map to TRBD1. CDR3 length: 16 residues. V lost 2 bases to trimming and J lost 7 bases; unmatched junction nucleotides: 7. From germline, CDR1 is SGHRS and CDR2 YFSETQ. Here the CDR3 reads CASSFRDRGRQNEQFF. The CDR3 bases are TGCGCCAGCAGCTTCCGGGACAGGGGGCGTCAAAATGAGCAGTTCTTC.

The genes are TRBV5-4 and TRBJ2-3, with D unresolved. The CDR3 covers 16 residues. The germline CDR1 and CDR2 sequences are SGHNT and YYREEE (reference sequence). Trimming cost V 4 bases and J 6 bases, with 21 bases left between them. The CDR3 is CASSLFKRGLPDTQYF. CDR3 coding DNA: TGTGCCAGCAGCCTATTTAAAAGAGGTTTACCGGATACGCAGTATTTT.

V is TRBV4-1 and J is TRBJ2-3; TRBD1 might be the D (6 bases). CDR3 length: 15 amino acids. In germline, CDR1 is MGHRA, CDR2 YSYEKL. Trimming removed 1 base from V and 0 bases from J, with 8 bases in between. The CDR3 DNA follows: TGCGCCAGCAGCCAAGCCGGGACAAGCACAGATACGCAGTATTTT. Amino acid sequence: CASSQAGTSTDTQYF.

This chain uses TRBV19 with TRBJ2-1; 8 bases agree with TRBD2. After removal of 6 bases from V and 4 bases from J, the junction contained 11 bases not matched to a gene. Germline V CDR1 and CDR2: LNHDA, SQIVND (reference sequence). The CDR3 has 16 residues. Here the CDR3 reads CASSPPGGGIYNEQFF. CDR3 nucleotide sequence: TGTGCCAGTAGCCCCCCGGGAGGGGGGATTTACAATGAGCAGTTCTTC.

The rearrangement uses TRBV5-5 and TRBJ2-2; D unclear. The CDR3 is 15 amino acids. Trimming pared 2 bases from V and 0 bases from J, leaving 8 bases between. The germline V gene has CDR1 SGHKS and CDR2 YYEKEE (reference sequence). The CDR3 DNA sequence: TGTGCCAGCAGCTTTGGACGAACGAACACCGGGGAGCTGTTTTTT. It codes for CASSFGRTNTGELFF.

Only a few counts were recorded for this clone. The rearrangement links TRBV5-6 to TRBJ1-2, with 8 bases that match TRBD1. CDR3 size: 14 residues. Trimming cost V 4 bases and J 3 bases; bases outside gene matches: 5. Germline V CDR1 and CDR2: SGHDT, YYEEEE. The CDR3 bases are TGTGCCAGCAGCCCGGACAGGGCCCACTATGGCTACACCTTC. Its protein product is CASSPDRAHYGYTF. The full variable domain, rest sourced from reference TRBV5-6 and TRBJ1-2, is DAGVTQSPTHLIKTRGQQVTLRCSPKSGHDTVSWYQQALGQGPQFIFQYYEEEERQRGNFPDRFSGHQFPNYSSELNVNALLLGDSALYLCASSPDRAHYGYTFGSGTRLTVV.

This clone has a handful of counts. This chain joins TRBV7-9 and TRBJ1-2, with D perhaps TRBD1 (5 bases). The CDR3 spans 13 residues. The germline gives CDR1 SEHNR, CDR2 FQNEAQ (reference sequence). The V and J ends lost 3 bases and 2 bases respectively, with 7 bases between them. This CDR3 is CASSLGHNYGYTF. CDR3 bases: TGTGCCAGCAGCTTGGGGCACAACTATGGCTACACCTTC.

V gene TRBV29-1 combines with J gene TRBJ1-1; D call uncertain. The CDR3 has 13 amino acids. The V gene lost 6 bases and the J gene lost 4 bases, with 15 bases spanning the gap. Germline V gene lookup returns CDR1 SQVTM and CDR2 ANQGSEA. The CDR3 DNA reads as TGCAGCGTAGGACCGGGATTCGGCACTGAAGCTTTCTTT. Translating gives CSVGPGFGTEAFF.

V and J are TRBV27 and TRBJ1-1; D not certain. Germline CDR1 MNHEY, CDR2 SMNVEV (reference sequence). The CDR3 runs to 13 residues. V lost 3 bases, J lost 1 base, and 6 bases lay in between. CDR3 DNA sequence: TGTGCCAGCAGTTTGAGGAGGAACACTGAAGCTTTCTTT. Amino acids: CASSLRRNTEAFF.

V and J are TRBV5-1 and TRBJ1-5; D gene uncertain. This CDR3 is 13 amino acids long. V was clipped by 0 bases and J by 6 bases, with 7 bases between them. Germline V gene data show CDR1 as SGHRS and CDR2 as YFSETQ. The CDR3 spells CASSLAEGQPQHF. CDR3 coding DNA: TGCGCCAGCAGCTTGGCTGAAGGTCAGCCCCAGCATTTT. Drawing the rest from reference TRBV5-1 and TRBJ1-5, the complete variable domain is KAGVTQTPRYLIKTRGQQVTLSCSPISGHRSVSWYQQTPGQGLQFLFEYFSETQRNKGNFPGRFSGRQFSNSRSEMNVSTLELGDSALYLCASSLAEGQPQHFGDGTRLSIL.

The CDR3 sequence: CASNREGLTREQYF. CDR3 in DNA: TGTGCCAGCAACAGGGAGGGTCTCACTCGAGAGCAGTACTTC. The chain employs TRBV9 and TRBJ2-7; TRBD2 is a possible D gene (7 bases). V lost 6 bases and J 7 bases, leaving 20 bases between the germline ends. The CDR3 sequence is 14 residues long. Germline CDR1 is SGDLS and CDR2 is YYNGEE.

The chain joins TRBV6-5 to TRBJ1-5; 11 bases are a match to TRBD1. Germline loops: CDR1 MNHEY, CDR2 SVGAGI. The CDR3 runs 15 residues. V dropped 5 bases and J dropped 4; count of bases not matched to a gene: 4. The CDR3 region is CASSTGTGGNQPQHF. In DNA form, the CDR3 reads TGTGCCAGCAGTACCGGGACAGGGGGGAATCAGCCCCAGCATTTT.

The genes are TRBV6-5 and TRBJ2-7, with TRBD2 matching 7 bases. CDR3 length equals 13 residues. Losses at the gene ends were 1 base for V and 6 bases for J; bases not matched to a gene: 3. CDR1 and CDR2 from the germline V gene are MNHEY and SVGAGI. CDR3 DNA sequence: TGTGCCAGCAGTTACTGGGGGAGGGCCGAGCAGTACTTC. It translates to CASSYWGRAEQYF.

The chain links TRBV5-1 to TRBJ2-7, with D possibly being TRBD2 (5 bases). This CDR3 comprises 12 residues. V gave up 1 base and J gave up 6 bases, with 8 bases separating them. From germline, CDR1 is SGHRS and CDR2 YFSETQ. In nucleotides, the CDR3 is TGCGCCAGCAGCTTGCGGGAAGGCGAGCAGTACTTC. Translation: CASSLREGEQYF.

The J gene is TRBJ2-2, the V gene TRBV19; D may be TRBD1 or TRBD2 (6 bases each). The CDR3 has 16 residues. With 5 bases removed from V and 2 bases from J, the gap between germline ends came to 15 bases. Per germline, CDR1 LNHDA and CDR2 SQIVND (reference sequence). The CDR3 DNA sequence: TGTGCCAGTAGTCCTCAACCGGGGGCCAACACCGGGGAGCTGTTTTTT. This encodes CASSPQPGANTGELFF.

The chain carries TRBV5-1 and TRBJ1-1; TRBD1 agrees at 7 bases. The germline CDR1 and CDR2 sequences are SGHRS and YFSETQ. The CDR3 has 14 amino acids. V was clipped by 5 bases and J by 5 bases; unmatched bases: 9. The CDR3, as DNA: TGCGCCAGCAGGACAGGGAACTCGGAGACTGAAGCTTTCTTT. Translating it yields CASRTGNSETEAFF.

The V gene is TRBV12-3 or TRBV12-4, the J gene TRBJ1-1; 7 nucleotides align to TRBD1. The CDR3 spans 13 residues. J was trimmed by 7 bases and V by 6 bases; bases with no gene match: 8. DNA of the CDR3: TGTGCCAGCAGGCCCACTCAGGGGGGTGAAGCTTTCTTT. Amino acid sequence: CASRPTQGGEAFF.

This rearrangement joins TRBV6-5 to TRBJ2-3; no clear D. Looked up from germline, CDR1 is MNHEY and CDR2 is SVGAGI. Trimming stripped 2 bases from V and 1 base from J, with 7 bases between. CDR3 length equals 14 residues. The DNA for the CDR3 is TGTGCCAGCAGTTACAGGGTTCGCACAGATACGCAGTATTTT. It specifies CASSYRVRTDTQYF.

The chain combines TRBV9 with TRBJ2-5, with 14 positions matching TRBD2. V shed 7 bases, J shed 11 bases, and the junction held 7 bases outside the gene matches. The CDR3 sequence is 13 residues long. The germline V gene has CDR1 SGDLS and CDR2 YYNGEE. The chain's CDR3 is CASSGLAGGPQYF. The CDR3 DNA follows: TGTGCCAGCTCTGGACTAGCGGGAGGCCCGCAGTACTTC.

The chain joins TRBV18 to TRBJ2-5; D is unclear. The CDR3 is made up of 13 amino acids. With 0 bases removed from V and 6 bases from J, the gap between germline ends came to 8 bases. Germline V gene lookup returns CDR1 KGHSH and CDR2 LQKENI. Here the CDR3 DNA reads TGTGCCAGCTCACCACCGCCCTCCAAGACCCAGTACTTC. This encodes CASSPPPSKTQYF.

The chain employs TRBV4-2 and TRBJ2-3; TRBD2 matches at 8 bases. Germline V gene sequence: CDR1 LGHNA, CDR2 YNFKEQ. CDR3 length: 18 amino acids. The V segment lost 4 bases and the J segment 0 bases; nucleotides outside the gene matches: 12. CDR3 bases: TGTGCCAGCAGCCCGAGGAAAACTAGCGGAGGGAGCACAGATACGCAGTATTTT. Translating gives CASSPRKTSGGSTDTQYF.

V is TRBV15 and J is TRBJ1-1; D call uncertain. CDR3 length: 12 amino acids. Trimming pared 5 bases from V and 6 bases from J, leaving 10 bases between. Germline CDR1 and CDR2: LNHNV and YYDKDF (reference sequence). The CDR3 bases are TGTGCCACCAGCCGGGCCTACGCTGAAGCTTTCTTT. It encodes CATSRAYAEAFF.

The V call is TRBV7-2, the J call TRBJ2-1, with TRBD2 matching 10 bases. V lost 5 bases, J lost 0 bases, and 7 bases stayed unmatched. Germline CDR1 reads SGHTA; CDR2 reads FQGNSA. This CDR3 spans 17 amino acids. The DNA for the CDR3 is TGTGCCAGCAGCCGGACTAGCGGAGCGGGCTCCTACAATGAGCAGTTCTTC. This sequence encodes CASSRTSGAGSYNEQFF.

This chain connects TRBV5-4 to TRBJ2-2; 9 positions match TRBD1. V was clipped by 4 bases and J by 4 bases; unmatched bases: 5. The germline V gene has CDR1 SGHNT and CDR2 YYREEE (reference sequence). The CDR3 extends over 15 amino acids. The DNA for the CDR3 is TGTGCCAGCAGCCGGGACAGGGTTTTCACCGGGGAGCTGTTTTTT. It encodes CASSRDRVFTGELFF.

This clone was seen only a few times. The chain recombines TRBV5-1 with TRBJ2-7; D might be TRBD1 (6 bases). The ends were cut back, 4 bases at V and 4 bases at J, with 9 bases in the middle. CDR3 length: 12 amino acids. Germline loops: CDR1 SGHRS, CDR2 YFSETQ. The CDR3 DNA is TGCGCCAGCAGCCAAGACAGGTACGAGCAGTACTTC. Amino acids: CASSQDRYEQYF.